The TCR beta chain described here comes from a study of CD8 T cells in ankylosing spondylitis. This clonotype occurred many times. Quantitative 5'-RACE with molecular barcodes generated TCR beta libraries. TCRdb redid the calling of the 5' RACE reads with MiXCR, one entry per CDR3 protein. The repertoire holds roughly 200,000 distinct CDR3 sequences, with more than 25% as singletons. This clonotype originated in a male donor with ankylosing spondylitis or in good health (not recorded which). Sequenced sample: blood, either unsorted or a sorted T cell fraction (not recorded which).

CDR3 nucleotide sequence: TGCAGTGCTCGAACACCGGGACTAGCGGGGCCCAATGAGCAGTTCTTC. The encoded protein is CSARTPGLAGPNEQFF. The rearrangement links TRBV20-1 to TRBJ2-1; 13 bases are shared with TRBD2. Germline V lookup: CDR1 DFQATT, CDR2 SNEGSKA (reference sequence). V was pared by 5 bases and J by 6 bases, with 10 bases of the junction left unmatched. The length of the CDR3 is 16 residues.